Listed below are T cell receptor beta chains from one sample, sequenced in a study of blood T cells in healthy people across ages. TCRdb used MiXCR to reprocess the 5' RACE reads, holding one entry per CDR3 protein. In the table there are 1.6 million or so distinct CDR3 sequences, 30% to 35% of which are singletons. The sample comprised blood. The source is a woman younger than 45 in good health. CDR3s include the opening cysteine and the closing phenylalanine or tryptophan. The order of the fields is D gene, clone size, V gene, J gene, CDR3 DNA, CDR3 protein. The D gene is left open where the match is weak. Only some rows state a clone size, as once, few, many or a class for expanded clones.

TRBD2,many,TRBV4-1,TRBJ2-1,TGCGCCAGCAGCCAATCCACTAGCGGGAGTTCCTACAATGAGCAGTTCTTC,CASSQSTSGSSYNEQFF
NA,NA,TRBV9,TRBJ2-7,TGTGCCAGCAGCGTAGGGGAAGGGATCCTCTACGAGCAGTACTTC,CASSVGEGILYEQYF
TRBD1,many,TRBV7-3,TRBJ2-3,TGTGCCAGCAGCTTAGAAGGGGACAGGGCAGATACGCAGTATTTT,CASSLEGDRADTQYF
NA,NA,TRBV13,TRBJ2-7,TGTGCCAACAGCTTTGCAGCAACCTACGAGCAGTACTTC,CANSFAATYEQYF
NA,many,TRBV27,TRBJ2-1,TGTGCCAGCAGTACCCAGACAGCCTACAATGAGCAGTTCTTC,CASSTQTAYNEQFF
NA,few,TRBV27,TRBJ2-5,TGTGCCAGCAGTTTAAGACGGACAGCACTGGAGACCCAGTACTTC,CASSLRRTALETQYF
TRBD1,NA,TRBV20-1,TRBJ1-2,TGCAGTGCTAGAGATTATAGGGCCCAGGGGGGCTATGGCTACACCTTC,CSARDYRAQGGYGYTF
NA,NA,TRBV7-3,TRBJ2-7,TGTGCCAGCAGCTTCGACCCCAGGGGCGAGCAGTACTTC,CASSFDPRGEQYF
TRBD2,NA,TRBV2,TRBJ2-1,TGTGCCAGCAGGCGAAGCGGGGGGGAGAATGAGCAGTTCTTC,CASRRSGGENEQFF
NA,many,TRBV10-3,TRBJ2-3,TGTGCCATCAGTGAGCGCGGGGAGAGCACAGATACGCAGTATTTT,CAISERGESTDTQYF
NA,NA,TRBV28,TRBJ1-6,TGTGCCAGCCAGGACAGCCTGAATTCACCCCTCCACTTT,CASQDSLNSPLHF
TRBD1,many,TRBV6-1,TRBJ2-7,TGTGCCAGCAGTGCCTCCGGCGGGACAGGGGGCTACGAGCAGTACTTC,CASSASGGTGGYEQYF
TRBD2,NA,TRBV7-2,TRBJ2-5,TGTGCCAGCAGCTTAGCCGGCGGGAGGGCAGAGACCCAGTACTTC,CASSLAGGRAETQYF
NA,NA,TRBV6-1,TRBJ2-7,TGTGCCAGCAACTTTGTGACTGACGGCATTTACGAGCAGTACTTC,CASNFVTDGIYEQYF
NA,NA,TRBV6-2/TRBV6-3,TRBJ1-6,TGTGCCAGCAGTTACGGGACTGCAAATTCACCCCTCCACTTT,CASSYGTANSPLHF
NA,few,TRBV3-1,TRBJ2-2,TGTGCCAGCAGCCAAGAAGTATGGAGCACCGGGGAGCTGTTTTTT,CASSQEVWSTGELFF
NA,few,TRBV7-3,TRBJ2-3,TGTGCCAGCAGCTTAAGCGACAGCCCTCGACAGGATACGCAGTATTTT,CASSLSDSPRQDTQYF
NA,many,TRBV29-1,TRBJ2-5,TGCAGCGTTTCAGAGACCCAGTACTTC,CSVSETQYF
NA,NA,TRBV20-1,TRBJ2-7,TGCAGTGCTAGAGTAGCTAGTTCCGTCTACGAGCAGTACTTC,CSARVASSVYEQYF
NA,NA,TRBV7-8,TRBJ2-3,TGTGCCAGTAGCTTATACTACAGTTCCACAGATACGCAGTATTTT,CASSLYYSSTDTQYF
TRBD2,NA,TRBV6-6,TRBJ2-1,TGTGCCAGCAGTTCATTCTATAGCGGGGGCTCCAATGAGCAGTTCTTC,CASSSFYSGGSNEQFF
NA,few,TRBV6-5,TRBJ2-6,TGTGCCAGCAGTTACTCCGGGTACACTGGGGCCAACGTCCTGACTTTC,CASSYSGYTGANVLTF